The 25 T cell receptor beta chains reported below all come from one sample, sequenced in a study of blood T cell repertoires in COVID-19 (dated by TCRdb to the early 2020s). Libraries were constructed by the immunoSEQ multiplex PCR assay. TCRdb limited this immuneACCESS table to in-frame rearrangements with V and J called. A share of clones is missing; checked studies link under half to unresolved V genes, and the rest is unexplained. This sample has more than 80,000 clones in its table, and approximately 86% of those were observed once. 3% of the sample is taken by the ten largest. The sample comprised peripheral blood. These TCRs come from a woman older than 75 with COVID-19, enrolled during active disease.

The V and J genes are TRBV12-3 or TRBV12-4 and TRBJ1-1; D unresolved. The CDR3 consists of 12 residues. V dropped 6 bases and J dropped 5 bases, with 10 bases sitting between them. The CDR3 region is CASSPWETEAFF. In DNA, the CDR3 is TGTGCCAGCAGCCCTTGGGAGACTGAAGCTTTCTTT.

The V and J genes are TRBV6-2 or TRBV6-3 and TRBJ2-1; 11 nucleotides align to TRBD2. CDR1 and CDR2 (germline): MNHEY, SVGEGT. The CDR3 has 16 residues. Unmatched junction bases numbered 7, after V lost 0 bases and J lost 9 bases. The CDR3 here is CASSYSGLAGGGEQFF. CDR3 nucleotide sequence: TGTGCCAGCAGTTACTCCGGACTAGCGGGTGGAGGTGAGCAGTTCTTC.

The rearrangement uses TRBV19 and TRBJ2-1, with 9 bases that match TRBD1. Germline V gene data show CDR1 as LNHDA and CDR2 as SQIVND (reference sequence). The CDR3 is made up of 13 amino acids. Germline trimming cut 3 bases from V and 7 bases from J; bases unmatched to any gene: 1. CDR3 loop: CASSMGQGNEQFF. The CDR3 DNA is TGTGCCAGTAGTATGGGACAGGGTAATGAGCAGTTCTTC.

The V gene is TRBV19, the J gene TRBJ2-7, with a weak D call TRBD1 (6 bases). Germline CDR1 and CDR2: LNHDA and SQIVND (reference sequence). V was pared by 6 bases and J by 6 bases, with 30 bases between. This CDR3 has 18 amino acids. DNA of the CDR3: TGTGCCAGTAGCAGCCGGGGAGTGGGGCCAGGGGTCGATGGCGAGCAGTACTTC. Its translation: CASSSRGVGPGVDGEQYF.

The DNA for the CDR3 is TGTGCCAGCAGTACAGGACAGGTCCGGGAGACCCAGTACTTC. Protein sequence: CASSTGQVRETQYF. The chain recombines TRBV27 with TRBJ2-5, with TRBD1 identical over 7 bases. From germline, CDR1 is MNHEY and CDR2 SMNVEV (reference sequence). With 5 bases clipped from V and 5 bases from J, the junction kept 8 bases outside the gene matches. The CDR3 length is 14 residues.

The V gene is TRBV28, the J gene TRBJ2-5; D possibly corresponds to TRBD1 (5 bases). Trimming removed 4 bases from V and 5 bases from J, with 11 bases in between. Germline V gene data show CDR1 as MDHEN and CDR2 as SYDVKM. CDR3 length: 13 amino acids. The CDR3 is CASSSGQMETQYF. Written as DNA, the CDR3 is TGTGCCAGCAGTTCAGGGCAGATGGAGACCCAGTACTTC.

The chain couples TRBV21-1 to TRBJ2-5; TRBD1, the table's D call, was not compared with the DNA. TRBV21-1 is listed as a pseudogene. This CDR3 is built from 15 residues. CDR3 DNA: TGTGCCAGCAGCAAAGTCATAGGGGGTATGGAGACCCAGTACTTC. It specifies CASSKVIGGMETQYF.

Here the CDR3 reads CASSYPSSAAVSTDTQYF. The CDR3 region has the DNA TGTGCCAGCAGTTACCCCTCTTCAGCGGCAGTCAGCACAGATACGCAGTATTTT. V is TRBV6-2 or TRBV6-3 and J is TRBJ2-3; a possible D gene is TRBD2 (5 bases). The CDR3 loop spans 18 amino acids. Germline assignment: CDR1 MNHEY and CDR2 SVGEGT. With 2 bases removed from V and 0 bases from J, the gap between germline ends came to 18 bases.

The J gene is TRBJ2-5, the V gene TRBV10-3; tentatively, D is TRBD1 (5 bases). CDR3 size: 13 residues. Trimming cost V 7 bases and J 5 bases, with 14 bases left between them. Germline loops: CDR1 ENHRY, CDR2 SYGVKD. The CDR3 DNA is TGTGCCATCACCATCGGACACGGCGAGACCCAGTACTTC. It yields the protein CAITIGHGETQYF.

The J gene is TRBJ2-1, the V gene TRBV6-5; 9 nucleotides align to TRBD1. V dropped 5 bases and J dropped 7; count of bases not matched to a gene: 9. The germline V gene encodes CDR1 MNHEY and CDR2 SVGAGI. The CDR3 loop spans 15 amino acids. In DNA, the CDR3 is TGTGCCAGCAGTCTTCCGGGACAGGGATTTAATGAGCAGTTCTTC. Residues: CASSLPGQGFNEQFF.

CDR3 loop: CASSLALRETQYF. CDR3 DNA sequence: TGTGCCAGCAGCTTGGCCCTCAGGGAGACCCAGTACTTC. The chain recombines TRBV5-5 with TRBJ2-5; no definite D call. The V end was cut by 0 bases, the J end by 5 bases, with 8 bases between. The CDR3 consists of 13 residues. Germline assignment: CDR1 SGHKS and CDR2 YYEKEE (reference sequence).

The chain's CDR3 is CASSLTGGIWAGQFF. The CDR3 coding sequence is TGTGCCAGCAGCCTGACAGGGGGAATTTGGGCTGGGCAGTTCTTC. This sequence joins TRBV3-1 (or the pseudogene TRBV3-2) and TRBJ2-1; 9 bases agree with TRBD1. This CDR3 is built from 15 residues. With V trimmed by 4 bases and J by 12 bases, 13 bases remained unmatched. CDR1 is LGHDT, CDR2 YNNKEL, per germline (reference sequence).

The table lists this clone with a count of one. This sequence joins TRBV25-1 and TRBJ2-5; a weak D match, TRBD2 (5 bases). The CDR3 spans 15 residues. Trimming took off 1 base at V and 4 bases at J, with 13 bases between the two ends. Germline V gene sequence: CDR1 MGHDK, CDR2 SYGVNS. In DNA form, the CDR3 reads TGTGCCAGCAGTGAATTTTCCGGCAGCGGAGAGACCCAGTACTTC. Amino acids: CASSEFSGSGETQYF.

The V call is TRBV4-3, the J call TRBJ2-7; D is ambiguous. CDR3 length: 13 amino acids. Germline CDR1 LGHNA, CDR2 YSLEER. V lost 1 base to trimming and J lost 3 bases, with 7 bases between them. For the CDR3, the DNA is TGCGCCAGCAGCCAAGCCAGGTTCTACGAGCAGTACTTC. Translation gives CASSQARFYEQYF.

The CDR3 DNA reads TGCGCCAGCACCCTCCGACGGCGAGACAGGGCGAACACTGAAGCTTTCTTT. Its translation: CASTLRRRDRANTEAFF. The chain combines TRBV5-1 with TRBJ1-1, with 7 bases lining up with TRBD1. Germline V CDR1 and CDR2: SGHRS, YFSETQ. This CDR3 comprises 17 residues. Trimming cost V 6 bases and J 1 base; bases outside gene matches: 15.

V usage is TRBV2 and J usage is TRBJ2-7; 8 bases agree with TRBD2. V trimming: 7 bases; J trimming: 2 bases; junction bases outside the gene matches: 7. Germline loops: CDR1 SNHLY, CDR2 FYNNEI. The CDR3 loop spans 14 amino acids. CDR3 protein: CASIGGGLPYEQYF. Here the CDR3 DNA reads TGTGCCAGCATCGGCGGGGGGCTACCCTACGAGCAGTACTTC.

This chain uses TRBV9 with TRBJ2-5; 10 nucleotides match TRBD1. CDR3 size: 15 residues. V lost 0 bases to trimming and J lost 4 bases; unmatched junction nucleotides: 3. CDR1 and CDR2 (germline): SGDLS, YYNGEE. The CDR3 DNA is TGTGCCAGCAGCGTAGGGACAGGGGGTTTAGAGACCCAGTACTTC. Residues: CASSVGTGGLETQYF.

V and J are TRBV6-6 and TRBJ1-2; perhaps TRBD1 as D (6 bases). V was trimmed by 6 bases and J by 0 bases, leaving 14 bases between them. Germline-derived CDR1 and CDR2 are MNHNY and SVGAGI (reference sequence). CDR3 length equals 15 residues. This CDR3 reads CASSRQALPNYGYTF. For the CDR3, the DNA is TGTGCCAGCAGCCGACAGGCTCTCCCTAACTATGGCTACACCTTC.

V and J are TRBV2 and TRBJ2-3; 9 bases align to TRBD2. The CDR3 sequence is 15 residues long. The junction had 9 bases not matched to a gene; V was cut back by 5 bases and J by 6 bases. Germline V lookup: CDR1 SNHLY, CDR2 FYNNEI. The CDR3 DNA sequence: TGTGCCAGCAGTCTTACGCGGGGGGGCGGTGATACGCAGTATTTT. It specifies CASSLTRGGGDTQYF. Based on the CDR3 plus reference TRBV2 and TRBJ2-3, the full variable domain is EPEVTQTPSHQVTQMGQEVILRCVPISNHLYFYWYRQILGQKVEFLVSFYNNEISEKSEIFDDQFSVERPDGSNFTLKIRSTKLEDSAMYFCASSLTRGGGDTQYFGPGTRLTVL.

This chain connects TRBV19 to TRBJ2-3; TRBD2 agrees at 8 bases. V lost 6 bases to trimming and J lost 6 bases; unmatched junction nucleotides: 8. The CDR3 totals 14 residues. Per the germline V gene, CDR1 is LNHDA and CDR2 is SQIVND (reference sequence). CDR3 coding DNA: TGTGCCAGTAGCCTAGGGACTAGGAGGGATACGCAGTATTTT. Residues: CASSLGTRRDTQYF.

The J gene is TRBJ1-1, the V gene TRBV6-5; D may be TRBD1 (5 bases). CDR1 and CDR2 from the germline V gene are MNHEY and SVGAGI. Trimming shortened V by 0 bases and J by 4 bases, and 15 bases separated the two germline ends. The CDR3 runs 16 residues. CDR3 nucleotides: TGTGCCAGCAGTTACTCCAGCGTGGTCCAGGGCACTGAAGCTTTCTTT. Its translation is CASSYSSVVQGTEAFF.

The CDR3 protein is CASSIFLGTGSETQYF. The CDR3 DNA follows: TGTGCCAGCAGCATATTCCTAGGGACAGGTTCGGAGACCCAGTACTTC. V is TRBV5-6 and J is TRBJ2-5; 8 bases are shared with TRBD1. The V gene's germline CDR1 is SGHDT and CDR2 YYEEEE. J was trimmed by 5 bases and V by 4 bases; bases with no gene match: 13. This CDR3 has 16 residues.

This clone was counted a single time. The chain uses TRBV12-3 or TRBV12-4 and TRBJ2-7; 7 bases are a match to TRBD1. J gave up 6 bases and V 10 bases, and 12 bases lay outside the gene matches. The CDR3 length is 13 residues. The CDR3 is CATNTGVGGEQYF. CDR3 coding DNA: TGTGCCACCAACACAGGGGTCGGTGGCGAGCAGTACTTC.

This clone occurred a few times. The CDR3 region has the DNA TGTGCCAGCAGCGTGGCGGGGGTCACCGGGGAGCTGTTTTTT. This gives the protein CASSVAGVTGELFF. The rearrangement uses TRBV11-2 and TRBJ2-2; 7 nucleotides agree with TRBD2. The germline V gene encodes CDR1 SGHAT and CDR2 FQNNGV. The CDR3 runs 14 residues. V dropped 5 bases and J dropped 4; count of bases not matched to a gene: 4.

The chain combines TRBV5-4 with TRBJ2-1; D not resolved. Germline V gene data show CDR1 as SGHNT and CDR2 as YYREEE (reference sequence). V lost 0 bases to trimming and J lost 4 bases, with 20 bases between them. CDR3 length: 18 amino acids. The CDR3, as DNA: TGTGCCAGCAGCTTGGGTTCGGTCTCGCGGCGACTTTACAATGAGCAGTTCTTC. Protein: CASSLGSVSRRLYNEQFF.